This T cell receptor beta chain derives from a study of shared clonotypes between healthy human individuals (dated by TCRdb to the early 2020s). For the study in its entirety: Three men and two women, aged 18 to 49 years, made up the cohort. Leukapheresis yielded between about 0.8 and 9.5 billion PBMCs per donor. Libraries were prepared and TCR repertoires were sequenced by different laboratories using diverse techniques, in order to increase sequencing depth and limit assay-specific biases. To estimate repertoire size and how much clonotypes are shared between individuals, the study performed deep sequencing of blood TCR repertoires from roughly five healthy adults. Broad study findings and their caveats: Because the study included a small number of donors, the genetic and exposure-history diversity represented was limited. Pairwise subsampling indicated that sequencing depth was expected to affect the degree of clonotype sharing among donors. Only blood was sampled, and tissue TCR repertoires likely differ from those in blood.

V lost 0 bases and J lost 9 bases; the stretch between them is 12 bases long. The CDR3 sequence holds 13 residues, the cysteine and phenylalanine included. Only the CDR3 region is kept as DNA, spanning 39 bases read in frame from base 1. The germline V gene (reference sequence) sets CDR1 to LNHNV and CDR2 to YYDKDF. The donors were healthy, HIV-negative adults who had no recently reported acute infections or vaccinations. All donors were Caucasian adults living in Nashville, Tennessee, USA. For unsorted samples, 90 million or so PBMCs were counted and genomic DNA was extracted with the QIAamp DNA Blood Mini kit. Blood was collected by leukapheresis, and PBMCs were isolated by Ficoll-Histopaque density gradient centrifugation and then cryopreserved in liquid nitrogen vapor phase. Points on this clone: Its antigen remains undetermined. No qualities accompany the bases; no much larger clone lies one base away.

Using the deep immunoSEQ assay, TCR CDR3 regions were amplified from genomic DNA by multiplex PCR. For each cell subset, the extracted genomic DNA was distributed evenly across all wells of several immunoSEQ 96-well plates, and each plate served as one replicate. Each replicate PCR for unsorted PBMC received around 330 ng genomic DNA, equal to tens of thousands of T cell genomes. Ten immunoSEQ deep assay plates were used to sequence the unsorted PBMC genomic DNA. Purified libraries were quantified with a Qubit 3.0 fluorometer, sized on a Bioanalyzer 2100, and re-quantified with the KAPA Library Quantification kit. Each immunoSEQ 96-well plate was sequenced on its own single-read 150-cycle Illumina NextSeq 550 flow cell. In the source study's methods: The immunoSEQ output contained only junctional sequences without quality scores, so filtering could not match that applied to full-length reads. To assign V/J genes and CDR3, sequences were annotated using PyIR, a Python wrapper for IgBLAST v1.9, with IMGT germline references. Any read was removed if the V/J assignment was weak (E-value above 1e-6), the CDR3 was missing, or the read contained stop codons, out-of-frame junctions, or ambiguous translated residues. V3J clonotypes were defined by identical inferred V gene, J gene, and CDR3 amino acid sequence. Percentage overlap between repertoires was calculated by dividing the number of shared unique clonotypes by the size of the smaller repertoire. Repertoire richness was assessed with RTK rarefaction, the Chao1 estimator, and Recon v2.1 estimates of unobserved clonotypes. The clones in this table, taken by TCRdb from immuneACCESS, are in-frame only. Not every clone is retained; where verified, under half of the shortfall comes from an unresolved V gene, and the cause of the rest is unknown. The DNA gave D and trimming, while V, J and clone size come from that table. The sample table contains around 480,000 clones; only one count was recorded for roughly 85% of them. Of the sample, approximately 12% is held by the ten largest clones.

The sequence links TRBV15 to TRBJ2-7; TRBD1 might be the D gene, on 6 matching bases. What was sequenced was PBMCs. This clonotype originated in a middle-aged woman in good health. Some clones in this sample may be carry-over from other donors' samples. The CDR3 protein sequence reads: CATSRDLGTMQYF. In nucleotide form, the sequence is TGTGCCACCAGCAGAGATCTGGGGACAATGCAGTACTTC.